This T cell receptor beta chain stems from a study of vaccination and CD4 T cells after COVID-19. Regarding the study as a whole: Vaccine-specific clones numbering 304 of 307 showed spike mono-reactivity in convalescent patients.

This clonotype was detected only a few times. Its antigen is still unknown. Cultured CD4+ T cells had their DNA profiled by the Oncomine TCR Beta short-read assay. In TCRdb, the PCR reads were re-called with MiXCR into one record per CDR3 protein. Of 12,000 or so distinct CDR3 sequences listed, 53% were seen once; the top ten hold 30%. This CDR3 has 13 residues. Germline CDR1 MNHNS, CDR2 SASEGT. V lost 6 bases and J lost 4, with 10 bases in between. Sample treatment: roughly nine-day PBMC culture with coronavirus spike peptide pools or control peptides (ViraFEST assay). Using peptide pools, antigen-specific T cells were expanded in ViraFEST before TCRs were sequenced.

This rearrangement joins TRBV6-1 to TRBJ1-5; no definite D call. This TCR was recovered from a human donor who had recovered from COVID-19. Sequences were obtained from CD4+ T cells from blood, cultured in vitro. CDR3 DNA sequence: TGTGCCAGCAGAGAGTCGGGGAATCAGCCCCAGCATTTT. Translation: CASRESGNQPQHF.